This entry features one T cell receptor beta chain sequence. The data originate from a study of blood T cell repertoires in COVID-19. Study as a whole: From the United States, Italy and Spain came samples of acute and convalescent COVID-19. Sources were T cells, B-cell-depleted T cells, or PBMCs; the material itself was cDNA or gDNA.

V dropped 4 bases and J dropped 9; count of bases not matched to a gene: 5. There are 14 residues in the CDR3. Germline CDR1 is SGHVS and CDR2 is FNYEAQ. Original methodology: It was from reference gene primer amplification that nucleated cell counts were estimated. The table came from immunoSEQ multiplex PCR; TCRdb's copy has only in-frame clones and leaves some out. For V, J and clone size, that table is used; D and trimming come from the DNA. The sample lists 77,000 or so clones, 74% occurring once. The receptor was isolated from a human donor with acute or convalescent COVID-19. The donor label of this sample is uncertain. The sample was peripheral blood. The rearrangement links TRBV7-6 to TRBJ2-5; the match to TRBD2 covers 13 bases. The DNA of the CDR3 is TGTGCCAGCAGCTCGTCTACTAGCGGGAGGGCCCAGTACTTC. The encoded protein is CASSSSTSGRAQYF.